This entry lists 4 T cell receptor beta chains sequenced from one sample in a study of beta chain features in type 1 diabetes. Notes on the study in general: Type 1 diabetes patients had moderately but significantly shorter TCRB CDR3s in all four CD4+ subsets.

The antigens of these receptors remain unknown. Expressed TCRB transcripts got sequenced, as all isolated RNA was reverse transcribed. Here immunoSEQ multiplex PCR was the method, and the copy in TCRdb shows in-frame clones only, minus some. Of some 360,000 clones in the sample, roughly a tenth were seen once. Sequencing was carried out using central memory CD4+ T cells from blood. The receptors shown here come from a man aged 25-40 years with type 1 diabetes.

In its sample, this clone was seen a few times. The V and J genes are TRBV6-6 and TRBJ1-1, with 10 bases matching TRBD1. CDR1 and CDR2 (germline): MNHNY, SVGAGI (reference sequence). J gave up 8 bases and V 9 bases, and 6 bases lay outside the gene matches. The CDR3 is made up of 12 amino acids. This CDR3 reads CASSRGQGEAFF. Written as DNA, the CDR3 is TGTGCCAGTAGCAGGGGACAGGGGGAAGCTTTCTTT.

The table lists this clone with a few counts. The V gene is TRBV6-1, the J gene TRBJ2-7; TRBD1 is a possible D gene (6 bases). The germline gives CDR1 MNHNS, CDR2 SASEGT. The CDR3 is made up of 11 amino acids. Trimming shortened V by 9 bases and J by 6 bases, and 12 bases separated the two germline ends. For the CDR3, the DNA is TGTGCCAGTCAACAGGGTTTCGAGCAGTACTTC. This sequence encodes CASQQGFEQYF.

This clone has at least ten counts. The gene calls are TRBV7-9 and TRBJ2-1; D ambiguous. CDR3 length: 15 residues. The germline V gene has CDR1 SEHNR and CDR2 FQNEAQ (reference sequence). V lost 2 bases and J lost 4, with 12 bases in between. CDR3 DNA sequence: TGTGCCAGCAGCTTATGGGGTGAGCAATACAATGAGCAGTTCTTC. This translates into CASSLWGEQYNEQFF.

This chain joins TRBV6-5 and TRBJ1-4; a weak D match, TRBD1 (6 bases). The V gene's germline CDR1 is MNHEY and CDR2 SVGAGI. V was cut by 8 bases and J by 5 bases, with 15 bases left in between. This CDR3 spans 14 amino acids. Written as DNA, the CDR3 is TGTGCCAGCGGGACCGCAGGACAGAATGAAAAACTGTTTTTT. This translates into CASGTAGQNEKLFF.